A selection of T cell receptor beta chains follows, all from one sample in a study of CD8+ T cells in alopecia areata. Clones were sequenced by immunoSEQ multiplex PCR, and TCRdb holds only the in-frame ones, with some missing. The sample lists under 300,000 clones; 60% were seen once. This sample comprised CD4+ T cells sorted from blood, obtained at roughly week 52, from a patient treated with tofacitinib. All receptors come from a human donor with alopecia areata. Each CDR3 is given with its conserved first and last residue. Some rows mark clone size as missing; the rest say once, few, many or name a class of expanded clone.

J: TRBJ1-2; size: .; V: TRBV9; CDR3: CASSVPAGTGVSGYTF
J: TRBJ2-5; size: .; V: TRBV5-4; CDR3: CASSFRETQYF
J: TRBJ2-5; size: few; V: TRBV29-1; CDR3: CSVSSGEETQYF
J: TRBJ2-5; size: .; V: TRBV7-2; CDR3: CASSLAFRLETQYF
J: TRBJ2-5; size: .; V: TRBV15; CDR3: CATSRGSRGAQETQYF
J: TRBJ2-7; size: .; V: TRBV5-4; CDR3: CASSLAGGTGYEQYF
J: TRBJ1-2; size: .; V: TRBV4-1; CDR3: CASSQEGTGNYGYTF
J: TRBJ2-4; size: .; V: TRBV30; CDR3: CAWSDPTGTRYIQYF
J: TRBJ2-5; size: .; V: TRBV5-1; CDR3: CASSPGQQETQYF
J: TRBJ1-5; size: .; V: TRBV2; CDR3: CASSVNSNQPQHF
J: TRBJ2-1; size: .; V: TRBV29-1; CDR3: CSVEDGDGASYNEQFF
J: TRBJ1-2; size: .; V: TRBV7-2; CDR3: CASSLVSSLGARIGYTF
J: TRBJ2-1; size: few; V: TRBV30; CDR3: CAWSVLAGYNEQFF
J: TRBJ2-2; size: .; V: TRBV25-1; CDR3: CASNEGRVGTGELFF